The 21 T cell receptor beta chains in this list originate from one sample, sequenced in a study of cytomegalovirus exposure and HLA in healthy donors. Primers included in the PCR were 60 Vbeta and 13 Jbeta primers. Sequencing used immunoSEQ multiplex PCR; TCRdb keeps in-frame clones, though not all of them. The data show 110,000 to 150,000 clones, with 73% seen just once and around 1.2% held by the top ten. Material: PBMCs. The receptors were sampled from a woman in her 40s in good health and CMV-seronegative.

This clone has a handful of counts. CDR3 residues: CASGTGHPGNTEAFF. CDR3 bases: TGTGCCAGCGGTACGGGACACCCGGGAAACACTGAAGCTTTCTTT. V usage is TRBV6-4 and J usage is TRBJ1-1; a possible D gene is TRBD1 (6 bases). The CDR3 covers 15 residues. Deletions cut 8 bases from V and 2 bases from J, with 18 bases between. The germline V gene has CDR1 MRHNA and CDR2 SNTAGT.

The rearrangement links TRBV4-1 to TRBJ1-1; TRBD1 matches 7 bases. In germline, CDR1 is MGHRA, CDR2 YSYEKL. CDR3 size: 16 residues. V lost 1 base, J lost 0 bases, and 5 bases stayed unmatched. The DNA of the CDR3 is TGCGCCAGCAGCCAAGGGACAGGAAATATGAACACTGAAGCTTTCTTT. Residues: CASSQGTGNMNTEAFF.

This chain uses TRBV10-2 with TRBJ1-4, with TRBD1 identical over 11 bases. The CDR3 runs 15 residues. The J segment lost 7 bases and the V segment lost 8 bases, leaving 9 bases of the junction unmatched. CDR1 is WSHSY, CDR2 SAAADI, per germline. The chain's CDR3 is CASSYGTGGFEKLFF. The CDR3 DNA sequence: TGCGCCAGCTCCTACGGGACAGGGGGTTTTGAAAAACTGTTTTTT.

The chain uses TRBV2 and TRBJ1-4; TRBD1 might be the D (5 bases). The germline V and J ends were trimmed by 10 bases and 0 bases, with 30 bases remaining between them. The CDR3 loop spans 20 amino acids. Germline CDR1 SNHLY, CDR2 FYNNEI. The CDR3 sequence: CAIPRPPIQEFHATNEKLFF. CDR3 nucleotide sequence: TGTGCCATTCCCCGCCCTCCCATACAGGAATTTCATGCAACTAATGAAAAACTGTTTTTT.

This clone was recorded a few times. J is TRBJ1-4 and V is TRBV20-1; 7 positions match TRBD1. V lost 3 bases to trimming and J lost 10 bases; unmatched junction nucleotides: 2. The V gene's germline CDR1 is DFQATT and CDR2 SNEGSKA (reference sequence). The CDR3 sequence is 11 residues long. The CDR3 sequence is CSASPGGKLFF. In DNA, the CDR3 is TGCAGTGCTAGTCCAGGGGGAAAACTGTTTTTT.

This chain uses TRBV7-8 with TRBJ2-3; D is perhaps TRBD2 (5 bases). The CDR3 consists of 17 residues. Germline V CDR1 and CDR2: SGHVS, FQNEAQ. V was shortened by 2 bases and J by 0 bases, with 15 bases between the two germline ends. CDR3 nucleotides: TGTGCCAGCAGCTTAAATGATGCCGGGATAAGCACAGATACGCAGTATTTT. Translating gives CASSLNDAGISTDTQYF.

The V call is TRBV19, the J call TRBJ1-1; unclear D gene. There are 16 residues in the CDR3. Germline V gene lookup returns CDR1 LNHDA and CDR2 SQIVND (reference sequence). Between the trimmed V and J ends, which lost 5 bases and 0 bases, there was a span of 16 bases. The CDR3 spells CASSRGPAIMNTEAFF. CDR3 bases: TGTGCCAGTAGTCGAGGGCCAGCAATCATGAACACTGAAGCTTTCTTT.

This clone was found once. The DNA is left out, because the CDR3 cannot be placed on it with certainty; the CDR3 is given as TCRdb lists it. The chain uses TRBV7-9 and TRBJ2-2; whether TRBD1, the table's D call, matches the DNA was not checked. Germline V gives CDR1 SEHNR, CDR2 FQNEAQ (reference sequence). The CDR3 comprises 17 residues, both ends counted. This chain's CDR3 is CSSSLWGQLLRAGELFF.

The rearrangement links TRBV5-1 to TRBJ1-1; TRBD1 matches 9 bases. CDR3 length: 17 amino acids. Germline values: CDR1 SGHRS, CDR2 YFSETQ. V was pared by 3 bases and J by 1 base, with 10 bases of the junction left unmatched. The CDR3 DNA follows: TGCGCCAGCAGCTCGGAACCCATGGGACAGGGGAACACTGAAGCTTTCTTT. This sequence encodes CASSSEPMGQGNTEAFF.

This sequence joins TRBV7-2 and TRBJ2-2; tentative D call: TRBD2 (7 bases). Trimming took off 8 bases at V and 1 base at J, with 17 bases between the two ends. CDR1 and CDR2 (germline): SGHTA, FQGNSA. The CDR3 contains 16 residues. The CDR3: CASRLTGGRNTGELFF. CDR3 DNA: TGTGCCAGCCGACTGACGGGGGGCCGGAACACCGGGGAGCTGTTTTTT.

This clone was recorded a few times. The chain carries TRBV4-1 and TRBJ1-1, with D unclear. CDR3 size: 12 residues. In germline, CDR1 is MGHRA, CDR2 YSYEKL. Trimming pared 5 bases from V and 9 bases from J, leaving 13 bases between. The CDR3 here is CASSADREQAFF. CDR3 coding DNA: TGCGCCAGCAGCGCCGACCGGGAACAAGCTTTCTTT.

The rearrangement uses TRBV7-2 and TRBJ1-2; possible D gene TRBD1, 6 bases. CDR3 length: 15 amino acids. Trimming removed 5 bases from V and 1 base from J, with 14 bases in between. From germline, CDR1 is SGHTA and CDR2 FQGNSA. The CDR3: CASSQPRGVNYGYTF. The CDR3, as DNA: TGTGCCAGCAGCCAACCCAGGGGCGTTAACTATGGCTACACCTTC. Full variable domain (outside the CDR3, taken from reference TRBV7-2 and TRBJ1-2): GAGVSQSPSNKVTEKGKDVELRCDPISGHTALYWYRQSLGQGLEFLIYFQGNSAPDKSGLPSDRFSAERTGGSVSTLTIQRTQQEDSAVYLCASSQPRGVNYGYTFGSGTRLTVV.

This clone was detected a few times. The chain uses TRBV6-5 and TRBJ2-7; D gene ambiguous. The germline V gene encodes CDR1 MNHEY and CDR2 SVGAGI. The CDR3 consists of 12 residues. V was clipped by 8 bases and J by 3 bases, with 11 bases between them. The CDR3 DNA is TGTGCCAGCGGGCCATCGAGCTACGAGCAGTACTTC. The encoded protein is CASGPSSYEQYF.

V and J are TRBV7-9 and TRBJ2-3; D is undetermined. Trimming took off 2 bases at V and 1 base at J, with 10 bases between the two ends. Germline loops: CDR1 SEHNR, CDR2 FQNEAQ (reference sequence). The CDR3 is made up of 15 amino acids. CDR3 bases: TGTGCCAGCAGCTTAACCCGGTTTGGCACAGATACGCAGTATTTT. Translating it yields CASSLTRFGTDTQYF.

This sequence joins TRBV4-2 and TRBJ1-2, with 9 bases aligning to TRBD1. J lost 6 bases, V lost 0 bases, and 11 bases had no gene match. CDR1 is LGHNA, CDR2 YNFKEQ, per germline. The length of the CDR3 is 17 residues. The CDR3 loop is CASSQDPHRGLSDGYTF. The CDR3 coding sequence is TGTGCCAGCAGCCAAGATCCACACAGGGGGCTCTCTGATGGCTACACCTTC.

In this sample, this clone turned up a few times. V is TRBV5-1 and J is TRBJ2-1; the D gene is possibly TRBD2 (6 bases). The CDR3 is 14 amino acids. V lost 3 bases and J 4 bases, leaving 11 bases between the germline ends. In germline, CDR1 is SGHRS, CDR2 YFSETQ. The DNA of the CDR3 is TGCGCCAGCAGCTCGGGCGGGGATTACAATGAGCAGTTCTTC. This codes for CASSSGGDYNEQFF.

In its sample, this clone was seen a few times. The chain combines TRBV7-9 with TRBJ1-1, with 7 nucleotides matching TRBD1. Per the germline V gene, CDR1 is SEHNR and CDR2 is FQNEAQ (reference sequence). With 5 bases clipped from V and 1 base from J, the junction kept 4 bases outside the gene matches. CDR3 length: 14 amino acids. CDR3 residues: CASSPTGKNTEAFF. In nucleotides, the CDR3 is TGTGCCAGCAGCCCGACAGGGAAGAACACTGAAGCTTTCTTT.

As concerns this clone: The sample has other DNA sequences that encode this CDR3 too. The V gene is TRBV7-3, the J gene TRBJ1-1, with 7 nucleotides matching TRBD1. The CDR3 has 13 amino acids. The V segment lost 5 bases and the J segment 5 bases; nucleotides outside the gene matches: 5. Germline V CDR1 and CDR2: SGHTA, FQGTGA. The CDR3 region has the DNA TGTGCCAGCAGCCTAGACAGGGATACTGAAGCTTTCTTT. It codes for CASSLDRDTEAFF.

This chain links TRBV6-1 with TRBJ2-1; 7 bases line up with TRBD2. Germline CDR1 and CDR2: MNHNS and SASEGT. The trim removed 7 bases at V and 3 bases at J, leaving 6 bases unmatched. CDR3 length: 14 residues. DNA of the CDR3: TGTGCCAGCACAAGCGGGGACGTCTACAATGAGCAGTTCTTC. It codes for CASTSGDVYNEQFF.

This chain links TRBV9 with TRBJ1-2; possible D gene TRBD1, 6 bases. The CDR3 sequence is 15 residues long. Germline V gives CDR1 SGDLS, CDR2 YYNGEE. With 4 bases removed from V and 4 bases from J, the gap between germline ends came to 17 bases. The CDR3 region has the DNA TGTGCCAGCAGCTCGCGACCAGGGGTCCGCTATGGCTACACCTTC. Protein sequence: CASSSRPGVRYGYTF.

The genes are TRBV7-8 and TRBJ2-2; 8 nucleotides line up with TRBD2. The V segment lost 7 bases and the J segment 5 bases; nucleotides outside the gene matches: 18. The germline V gene has CDR1 SGHVS and CDR2 FQNEAQ. CDR3 size: 18 residues. The CDR3 loop is CASILMIRGGEYTGELFF. CDR3 bases: TGTGCCAGCATCCTTATGATACGGGGGGGCGAATATACCGGGGAGCTGTTTTTT.